This record concerns one TCR beta chain sequence. As originally analysed: Reference gene primer amplification gave nucleated cell count estimates. Libraries were prepared by immunoSEQ multiplex PCR; TCRdb keeps only in-frame clonotypes and omits some of them. D and trimming were read from the DNA, whereas the V and J calls and clone size are those reported in that table. Among approximately 80,000 clones, roughly 88% were seen once, and the ten largest hold less than 4%. This sample is part of a study of blood T cell repertoires in COVID-19. The length of the CDR3 is 12 residues. Per germline, CDR1 SEHNR and CDR2 FQNEAQ (reference sequence). Trimming took off 11 bases at V and 2 bases at J, with 12 bases between the two ends.

Sequencing input: peripheral blood. The sequence was collected from a woman over 75 with COVID-19, enrolled during active disease. The chain carries TRBV7-9 and TRBJ1-1; TRBD1 is a possible D gene (6 bases). Here the CDR3 DNA reads TGTGCCGGGGGCGGGAGTAACACTGAAGCTTTCTTT. Translated: CAGGGSNTEAFF.